A single TCR beta chain is shown here with its context. This CDR3 is built from 14 residues. The V end was cut by 3 bases, the J end by 7 bases, with 10 bases between. Germline values: CDR1 MNHEY, CDR2 SMNVEV (reference sequence). The data stem from a study of control samples from healthy donors and cancer patients. Libraries were prepared by immunoSEQ multiplex PCR; TCRdb keeps only in-frame clonotypes and omits some of them. The sample lists around 100,000 clones; around 88% were seen once. Material: blood. The V and J genes are TRBV27 and TRBJ1-6, with D possibly being TRBD1 (6 bases). The receptor was derived from a man aged 25 to 40 in good health. The CDR3 here is CASSFQGSNSPLHF. The CDR3 DNA follows: TGTGCCAGCAGTTTTCAGGGGAGCAATTCACCCCTCCACTTT.